These 8 T cell receptor beta chains share one sample of origin, sequenced in a study of T cell repertoires in cytomegalovirus infection. No antigen is known for these receptors. Via MiXCR, TCRdb re-called the reads, giving one row per CDR3 protein. The sample yields roughly 700,000 distinct CDR3 sequences, around 32% seen once. This material consisted of cultured PBMCs, taken from culture after CMV antigen stimulation. Source of these receptors: a human donor in good health (CMV status not recorded). Some clones in this sample may be carry-over from other donors' samples.

The chain joins TRBV18 to TRBJ2-5; a possible D gene is TRBD1 (6 bases). Germline values: CDR1 KGHSH, CDR2 LQKENI. V lost 3 bases, J lost 5 bases, and 13 bases lay in between. The CDR3 contains 14 residues. The CDR3 spells CASSPQATGETQYF. As DNA, the CDR3 is TGTGCCAGCTCACCTCAAGCGACAGGCGAGACCCAGTACTTC. The full variable domain, in which reference TRBV18 and TRBJ2-5 provide the parts outside the CDR3, is NAGVMQNPRHLVRRRGQEARLRCSPMKGHSHVYWYRQLPEEGLKFMVYLQKENIIDESGMPKERFSAEFPKEGPSILRIQQVVRGDSAAYFCASSPQATGETQYFGPGTRLLVL.

The table lists this clonotype with a few counts. This chain joins TRBV7-9 and TRBJ1-5; maybe TRBD1 (5 bases). The CDR3 is made up of 18 amino acids. Germline V gene data show CDR1 as SEHNR and CDR2 as FQNEAQ (reference sequence). V lost 3 bases to trimming and J lost 3 bases, with 21 bases between them. The CDR3 nucleotides read TGTGCCAGCAGCTTCCAGGCCGGGGGGGTAGGGAACAATCAGCCCCAGCATTTT. Amino acids: CASSFQAGGVGNNQPQHF.

This clonotype was seen a few times. V is TRBV4-2 and J is TRBJ1-1; D might be TRBD1 (5 bases). V lost 0 bases and J lost 3, with 8 bases in between. This CDR3 has 14 residues. Germline loops: CDR1 LGHNA, CDR2 YNFKEQ. CDR3 sequence: CASSQDWGDTEAFF. The CDR3, as DNA: TGTGCCAGCAGCCAAGATTGGGGGGACACTGAAGCTTTCTTT.

This clonotype was counted at least ten times. This chain connects TRBV7-2 to TRBJ2-3; 8 nucleotides match TRBD2. Germline assignment: CDR1 SGHTA and CDR2 FQGNSA. Losses at the gene ends were 5 bases for V and 1 base for J; bases not matched to a gene: 8. This CDR3 has 16 amino acids. The CDR3 sequence is CASSPRYSGGTDTQYF. Written as DNA, the CDR3 is TGTGCCAGCAGCCCTCGTTATAGCGGGGGCACAGATACGCAGTATTTT.

This clonotype has a single count. The chain is built from TRBV12-3 or TRBV12-4 and TRBJ2-2; 8 positions agree with TRBD2. J gave up 6 bases and V 5 bases, and 2 bases lay outside the gene matches. The CDR3 spans 13 residues. CDR3 in amino acids: CASSGLAAGELFF. The CDR3 region has the DNA TGTGCCAGCAGTGGACTAGCAGCCGGGGAGCTGTTTTTT.

The rearrangement uses TRBV11-1 and TRBJ1-6; weak D call: TRBD1 (5 bases). The CDR3 length is 14 residues. V was cut by 4 bases and J by 7 bases, with 11 bases left in between. Germline lookup yields CDR1 SGHAT and CDR2 FQDESV (reference sequence). The CDR3: CASSYRGWNSPLHF. The CDR3 bases are TGTGCCAGCAGCTACCGGGGCTGGAATTCACCCCTCCACTTT.

The chain has TRBV12-3 or TRBV12-4 and TRBJ1-3; no firm D call. The CDR3 sequence is 14 residues long. V lost 6 bases and J 0 bases, leaving 9 bases between the germline ends. CDR3 DNA: TGTGCCAGCAGGACACGATTCTCTGGAAACACCATATATTTT. As protein: CASRTRFSGNTIYF.

This clonotype was seen a handful of times. The chain combines TRBV20-1 with TRBJ2-3; 14 nucleotides line up with TRBD2. The CDR3 is 16 residues long. Germline values: CDR1 DFQATT, CDR2 SNEGSKA (reference sequence). V shed 6 bases, J shed 2 bases, and the junction held 7 bases outside the gene matches. The CDR3 protein is CSADGTSGRLTDTQYF. Written as DNA, the CDR3 is TGCAGTGCAGATGGGACTAGCGGGAGACTCACAGATACGCAGTATTTT.